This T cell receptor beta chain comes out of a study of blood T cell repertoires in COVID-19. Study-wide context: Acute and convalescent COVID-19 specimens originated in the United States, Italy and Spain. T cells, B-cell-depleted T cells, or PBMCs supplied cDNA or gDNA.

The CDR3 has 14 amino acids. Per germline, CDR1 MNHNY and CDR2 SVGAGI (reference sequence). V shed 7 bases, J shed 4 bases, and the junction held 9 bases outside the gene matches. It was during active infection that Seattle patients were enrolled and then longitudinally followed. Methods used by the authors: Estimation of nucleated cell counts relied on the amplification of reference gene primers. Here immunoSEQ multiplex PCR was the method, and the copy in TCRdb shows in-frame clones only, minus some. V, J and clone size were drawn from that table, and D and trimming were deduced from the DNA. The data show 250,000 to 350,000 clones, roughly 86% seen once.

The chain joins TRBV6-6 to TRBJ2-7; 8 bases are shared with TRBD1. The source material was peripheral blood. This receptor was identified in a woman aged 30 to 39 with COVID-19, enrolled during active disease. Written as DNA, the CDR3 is TGTGCCAGCAAGCGTGGGGGACAGGCGTACGAGCAGTACTTC. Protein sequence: CASKRGGQAYEQYF.